One sample yielded the 9 T cell receptor beta chains listed below, sequenced in a study of OX40 agonist ivuxolimab in advanced cancers. Some clones are missing from TCRdb's copy, which holds only in-frame ones; the method was immunoSEQ multiplex PCR. The profile shows 30,000 to 45,000 clones, 74% of them singletons. The sequencing here drew on CD4+ or CD8+ T cells sorted from blood, taken in a trial of the OX40 agonist ivuxolimab. The receptors derive from an adult with an advanced solid tumor such as melanoma, head and neck, liver or kidney cancer.

This sequence joins TRBV10-3 and TRBJ2-5; 7 positions match TRBD2. The CDR3 sequence is 15 residues long. The V gene's germline CDR1 is ENHRY and CDR2 SYGVKD. V shed 3 bases, J shed 5 bases, and the junction held 9 bases outside the gene matches. Written as DNA, the CDR3 is TGTGCCATCAGTGACCAGGGAGGGACGGTGGAGACCCAGTACTTC. Its translation is CAISDQGGTVETQYF.

This clone has a single count. The J gene is TRBJ2-5, the V gene TRBV7-8, with a possible D match to TRBD1 (6 bases). The J call may not be correct, given that the DNA end is closer to TRBJ2-7. This CDR3 has 14 residues. Germline CDR1 and CDR2: SGHVS and FQNEAQ. In DNA, the CDR3 is TGTGCCAGCAGCCGAGACCTAGACAGGACCGAGCAGTACTTC. Translating gives CASSRDLDRTEQYF.

The V and J genes are TRBV6-5 and TRBJ1-2; D not certain. CDR1 and CDR2 from the germline V gene are MNHEY and SVGAGI. The V end lost 2 bases, the J end lost 5 bases, and 9 bases lay between the germline ends. CDR3 size: 13 residues. CDR3 coding DNA: TGTGCCAGCAGTTACCCTAGTGGTTATGGCTACACCTTC. It is translated as CASSYPSGYGYTF.

This clone appeared a single time. This chain connects TRBV27 to TRBJ2-5, with a possible D match to TRBD2 (5 bases). This CDR3 comprises 13 residues. The germline gives CDR1 MNHEY, CDR2 SMNVEV (reference sequence). V dropped 6 bases and J dropped 2 bases, with 10 bases sitting between them. The CDR3 here is CASSERRQETQYF. CDR3 in DNA: TGTGCCAGCAGCGAGAGGAGGCAAGAGACCCAGTACTTC.

A word on this clone: At one end, the junction sequence differs from germline, possibly due to a read error. This chain uses TRBV4-2 with TRBJ1-1; 10 bases agree with TRBD1. This CDR3 is built from 15 residues. Germline CDR1 is LGHNA and CDR2 is YNFKEQ. CDR3 in amino acids: CAGSPGQGINTEAFF. In nucleotides, the CDR3 is TGTGCCGGCAGCCCGGGACAGGGGATAAACACTGAAGCTTTCTTT.

The J gene is TRBJ1-1, the V gene TRBV7-9; TRBD1 matches at 12 bases. V dropped 1 base and J dropped 10; count of bases not matched to a gene: 16. Looked up from germline, CDR1 is SEHNR and CDR2 is FQNEAQ (reference sequence). The CDR3 runs to 18 residues. CDR3 nucleotide sequence: TGTGCCAGCAGCTTAGTAGGAGGCCCCGGGGACAGGGGGCGCCCAGCTTTCTTT. Protein: CASSLVGGPGDRGRPAFF.

In its sample, this clone was seen a few times. The genes are TRBV27 and TRBJ2-1, with D possibly being TRBD2 (6 bases). The CDR3 extends over 18 amino acids. Germline CDR1 reads MNHEY; CDR2 reads SMNVEV (reference sequence). Trimming took off 4 bases at V and 9 bases at J, with 28 bases between the two ends. CDR3 amino acids: CASSYRPEGRAKGIEQFF. CDR3 DNA: TGTGCCAGCAGTTACCGACCGGAGGGCAGGGCCAAAGGGATTGAGCAGTTCTTC.

The chain employs TRBV18 and TRBJ2-7; D not resolved. V lost 0 bases to trimming and J lost 12 bases, with 12 bases between them. The CDR3 has 12 amino acids. The germline V gene encodes CDR1 KGHSH and CDR2 LQKENI. The CDR3 reads CASSPPAGDPYF. In DNA form, the CDR3 reads TGTGCCAGCTCACCACCGGCAGGAGATCCGTACTTC. Drawing the rest from reference TRBV18 and TRBJ2-7, the complete variable domain is NAGVMQNPRHLVRRRGQEARLRCSPMKGHSHVYWYRQLPEEGLKFMVYLQKENIIDESGMPKERFSAEFPKEGPSILRIQQVVRGDSAAYFCASSPPAGDPYFGPGTRLTVT.

The rearrangement uses TRBV19 and TRBJ2-7; the match to TRBD2 covers 7 bases. Germline CDR1 reads LNHDA; CDR2 reads SQIVND (reference sequence). With 3 bases clipped from V and 0 bases from J, the junction kept 5 bases outside the gene matches. CDR3 length: 15 amino acids. The CDR3 here is CASSIKREGSYEQYF. For the CDR3, the DNA is TGTGCCAGTAGTATCAAAAGGGAGGGCTCCTACGAGCAGTACTTC.